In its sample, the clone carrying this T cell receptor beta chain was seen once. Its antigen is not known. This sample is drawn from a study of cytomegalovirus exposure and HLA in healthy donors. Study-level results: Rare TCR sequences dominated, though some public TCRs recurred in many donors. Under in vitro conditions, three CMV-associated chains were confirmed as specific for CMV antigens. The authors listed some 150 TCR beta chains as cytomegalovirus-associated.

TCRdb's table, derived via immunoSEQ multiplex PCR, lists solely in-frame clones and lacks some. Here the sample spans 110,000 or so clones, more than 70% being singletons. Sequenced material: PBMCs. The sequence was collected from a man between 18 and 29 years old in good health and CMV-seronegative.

Here the CDR3 DNA reads TGTGCCAGCAGCTCTTCCTACGAGCAGTACTTC. It encodes CASSSSYEQYF. The gene calls are TRBV5-4 and TRBJ2-7; D call uncertain. CDR1 is SGHNT and CDR2 is YYREEE in the germline V gene (reference sequence). There are 11 residues in the CDR3. Trimming stripped 3 bases from V and 1 base from J, with 2 bases between.